This T cell receptor (beta chain) was identified in a study of blood T cells in healthy people across ages. Study-wide findings and caveats: TCR beta diversity was tightly associated with the proportion of naive T cells.

Combining a sample-barcoded 5' primer with a J-beta primer mix, a second PCR ran for about 7 to 12 cycles. TCRdb itself ran the 5' RACE reads through MiXCR, one entry per CDR3 protein. The table lists 1 million or so distinct CDR3 sequences, 40% to 55% of them singletons. Investigators took 8.5 to 10 milliliters of peripheral blood from every donor. Trimming stripped 10 bases from V and 3 bases from J, with 10 bases between. This CDR3 region has 12 residues. Germline V gene data show CDR1 as MNHNS and CDR2 as SASEGT. A note on this clonotype: The antigen is not known.

The chain employs TRBV6-1 and TRBJ2-4; D not resolved. Sequencing used blood. The TCR comes from a woman aged 55 to 70 in good health. The CDR3 sequence is CATLLGKNIQYF. The CDR3 DNA follows: TGTGCCACCTTACTGGGCAAAAACATTCAGTACTTC.